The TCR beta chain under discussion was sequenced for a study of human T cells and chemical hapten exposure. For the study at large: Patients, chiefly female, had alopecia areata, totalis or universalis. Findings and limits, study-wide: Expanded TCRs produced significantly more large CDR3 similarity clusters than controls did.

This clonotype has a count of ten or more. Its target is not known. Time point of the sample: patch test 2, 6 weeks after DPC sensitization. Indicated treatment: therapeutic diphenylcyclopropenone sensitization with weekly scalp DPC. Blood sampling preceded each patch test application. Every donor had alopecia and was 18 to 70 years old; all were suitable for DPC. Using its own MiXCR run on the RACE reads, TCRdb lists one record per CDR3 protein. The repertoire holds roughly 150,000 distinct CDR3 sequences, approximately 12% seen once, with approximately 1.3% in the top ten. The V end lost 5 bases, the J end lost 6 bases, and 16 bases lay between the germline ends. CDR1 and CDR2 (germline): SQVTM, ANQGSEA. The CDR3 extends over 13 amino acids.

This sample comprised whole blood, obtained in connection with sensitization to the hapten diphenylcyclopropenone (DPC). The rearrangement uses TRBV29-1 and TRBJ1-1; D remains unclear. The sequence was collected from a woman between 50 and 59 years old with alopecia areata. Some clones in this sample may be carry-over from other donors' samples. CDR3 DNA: TGCAGCGTTCCAGGACGGGCCGCCGCTGAAGCTTTCTTT. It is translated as CSVPGRAAAEAFF.